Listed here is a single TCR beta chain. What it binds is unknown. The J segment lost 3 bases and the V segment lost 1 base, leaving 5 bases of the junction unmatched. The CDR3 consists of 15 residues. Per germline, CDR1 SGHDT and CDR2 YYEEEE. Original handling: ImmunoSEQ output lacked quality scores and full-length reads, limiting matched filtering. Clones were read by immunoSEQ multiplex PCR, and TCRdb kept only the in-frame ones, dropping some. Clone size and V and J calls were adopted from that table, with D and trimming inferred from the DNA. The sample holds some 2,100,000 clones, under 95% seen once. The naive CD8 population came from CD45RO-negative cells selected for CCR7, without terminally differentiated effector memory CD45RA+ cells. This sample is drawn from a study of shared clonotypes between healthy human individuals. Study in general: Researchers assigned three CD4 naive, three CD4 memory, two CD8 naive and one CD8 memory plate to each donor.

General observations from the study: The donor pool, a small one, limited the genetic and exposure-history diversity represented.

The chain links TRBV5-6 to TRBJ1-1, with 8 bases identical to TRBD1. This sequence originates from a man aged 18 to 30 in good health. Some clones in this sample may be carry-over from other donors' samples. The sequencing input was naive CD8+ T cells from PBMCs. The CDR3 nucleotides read TGTGCCAGCAGCTTGCGGACAGGGTCGGACACTGAAGCTTTCTTT. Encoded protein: CASSLRTGSDTEAFF.